Listed here are 30 T cell receptor beta chains from one sample, sequenced in a study of blood T cell repertoires in COVID-19. TCRdb's table, derived via immunoSEQ multiplex PCR, lists solely in-frame clones and lacks some. The sample lists roughly 220,000 clones; 88% were seen once. The sequenced material came from PBMCs or T cells enriched from blood (not recorded which). The receptors shown here come from a woman younger than 45 who had recovered from COVID-19.

V gene TRBV7-9 combines with J gene TRBJ1-4, with 9 bases matching TRBD1. Germline-derived CDR1 and CDR2 are SEHNR and FQNEAQ (reference sequence). The junction had 8 bases not matched to a gene; V was cut back by 4 bases and J by 5 bases. The CDR3 has 16 amino acids. In DNA form, the CDR3 reads TGTGCCAGCAGCTCCGGCCGACAGGGGGGAAATGAAAAACTGTTTTTT. Amino acid sequence: CASSSGRQGGNEKLFF. Supplemented by reference TRBV7-9 and TRBJ1-4, the full variable domain reads DTGVSQNPRHKITKRGQNVTFRCDPISEHNRLYWYRQTLGQGPEFLTYFQNEAQLEKSRLLSDRFSAERPKGSFSTLEIQRTEQGDSAMYLCASSSGRQGGNEKLFFGSGTQLSVL.

The V and J genes are TRBV19 and TRBJ1-3; D remains unclear. This CDR3 comprises 13 residues. Looked up from germline, CDR1 is LNHDA and CDR2 is SQIVND (reference sequence). V lost 6 bases to trimming and J lost 4 bases, with 10 bases between them. CDR3 sequence: CASSHRGGNTIYF. The DNA for the CDR3 is TGTGCCAGTAGCCACCGCGGGGGAAACACCATATATTTT.

The rearrangement links TRBV7-2 to TRBJ2-7, with 7 positions matching TRBD1. V was pared by 1 base and J by 4 bases, with 13 bases of the junction left unmatched. Germline-derived CDR1 and CDR2 are SGHTA and FQGNSA. The CDR3 is 17 residues long. As DNA, the CDR3 is TGTGCCAGCAGCTTAGAGCCCCCCTCAACAGGGGTGTACGAGCAGTACTTC. Its protein is CASSLEPPSTGVYEQYF.

The CDR3 DNA reads as TGTGCCAGCAGCGCTACCGGGACAAATGGCTACACCTTC. As protein: CASSATGTNGYTF. The J gene is TRBJ1-2, the V gene TRBV7-8, with D possibly matching TRBD1 (6 bases). Trimming left V 5 bases short and J 6 bases short, with 13 bases between. Germline CDR1 reads SGHVS; CDR2 reads FQNEAQ. The CDR3 loop spans 13 amino acids. Filled out from reference TRBV7-8 and TRBJ1-2, the complete variable domain reads GAGVSQSPRYKVAKRGQDVALRCDPISGHVSLFWYQQALGQGPEFLTYFQNEAQLDKSGLPSDRFFAERPEGSVSTLKIQRTQQEDSAVYLCASSATGTNGYTFGSGTRLTVV.

The count of this clone is one. V gene TRBV7-2 combines with J gene TRBJ2-7; TRBD2 matches 15 bases. There are 17 residues in the CDR3. V was clipped by 4 bases and J by 1 base; unmatched bases: 5. The germline V gene encodes CDR1 SGHTA and CDR2 FQGNSA. The CDR3 DNA is TGTGCCAGCAGCTCCCGGACTAGCGGGGGGGCATCCTACGAGCAGTACTTC. It is translated as CASSSRTSGGASYEQYF.

This clone was counted only a few times. This sequence joins TRBV2 and TRBJ2-7, with a possible D match to TRBD1 (6 bases). Germline V CDR1 and CDR2: SNHLY, FYNNEI. Between the trimmed V and J ends, which lost 0 bases and 4 bases, there was a span of 7 bases. This CDR3 contains 13 residues. The CDR3 bases are TGTGCCAGCAGTGAAGCGAGGGGGTACGAGCAGTACTTC. The encoded protein is CASSEARGYEQYF. The entire variable domain, with the rest obtained from reference TRBV2 and TRBJ2-7, is as follows: EPEVTQTPSHQVTQMGQEVILRCVPISNHLYFYWYRQILGQKVEFLVSFYNNEISEKSEIFDDQFSVERPDGSNFTLKIRSTKLEDSAMYFCASSEARGYEQYFGPGTRLTVT.

The chain carries TRBV18 and TRBJ1-6; 9 bases align to TRBD1. V trimming: 6 bases; J trimming: 7 bases; junction bases outside the gene matches: 7. The V gene's germline CDR1 is KGHSH and CDR2 LQKENI. The CDR3 covers 15 residues. The CDR3 DNA sequence: TGTGCCAGCTCTTTATATGACAGGGGGAATTCACCCCTCCACTTT. Its protein is CASSLYDRGNSPLHF.

The chain links TRBV27 to TRBJ2-7, with unresolved D. Trimming shortened V by 0 bases and J by 2 bases, and 11 bases separated the two germline ends. The CDR3 is 15 amino acids. From germline, CDR1 is MNHEY and CDR2 SMNVEV (reference sequence). The CDR3 here is CASSLSYEVPYEQYF. CDR3 coding DNA: TGTGCCAGCAGTTTATCTTACGAGGTCCCCTACGAGCAGTACTTC.

The rearrangement joins TRBV11-2 to TRBJ2-1, with 7 bases matching TRBD1. V trimming: 3 bases; J trimming: 1 base; junction bases outside the gene matches: 12. This CDR3 is built from 18 residues. Germline CDR1 is SGHAT and CDR2 is FQNNGV. The CDR3, as DNA: TGTGCCAGCAGCTTTGCTCCTCCCGGGACAGTTTCCTACAATGAGCAGTTCTTC. As protein: CASSFAPPGTVSYNEQFF.

This chain uses TRBV10-3 with TRBJ2-5, with TRBD2 identical over 13 bases. Germline CDR1 is ENHRY and CDR2 is SYGVKD. V shed 5 bases and J 4 bases; nucleotides not matched to a gene: 4. This CDR3 spans 15 amino acids. For the CDR3, the DNA is TGTGCCATCAGTCGAGGACTAGCGGGGGTAGAGACCCAGTACTTC. It encodes CAISRGLAGVETQYF.

The chain carries TRBV5-6 and TRBJ2-5, with D possibly TRBD2 on 5 matching bases. Germline values: CDR1 SGHDT, CDR2 YYEEEE. This CDR3 is 14 amino acids long. V gave up 1 base and J gave up 2 bases, with 9 bases separating them. CDR3 DNA: TGTGCCAGCAGCTTGAACGGACTGCAAGAGACCCAGTACTTC. It encodes CASSLNGLQETQYF. The whole variable domain, remainder taken from reference TRBV5-6 and TRBJ2-5, is DAGVTQSPTHLIKTRGQQVTLRCSPKSGHDTVSWYQQALGQGPQFIFQYYEEEERQRGNFPDRFSGHQFPNYSSELNVNALLLGDSALYLCASSLNGLQETQYFGPGTRLLVL.

The genes are TRBV19 and TRBJ2-6, with 8 bases that match TRBD2. CDR3 length: 18 residues. V shed 3 bases and J 1 base; nucleotides not matched to a gene: 8. From germline, CDR1 is LNHDA and CDR2 SQIVND (reference sequence). The CDR3 DNA reads TGTGCCAGTAGTATTAGCGGGGCACACACTTCTGGGGCCAACGTCCTGACTTTC. It translates to CASSISGAHTSGANVLTF.

The chain combines TRBV7-3 with TRBJ2-2; 11 positions agree with TRBD1. V trimming: 2 bases; J trimming: 7 bases; junction bases outside the gene matches: 9. CDR1 SGHTA and CDR2 FQGTGA come from the germline V gene. CDR3 length equals 17 residues. The CDR3 DNA reads TGTGCCAGCAGCTTATATCTTGGGACAGGGGGTTTCGGGGAGCTGTTTTTT. This gives the protein CASSLYLGTGGFGELFF.

The chain carries TRBV9 and TRBJ1-3, with D tentatively TRBD1 (6 bases). CDR3 length: 15 residues. The germline V gene encodes CDR1 SGDLS and CDR2 YYNGEE. The V end was cut by 4 bases, the J end by 2 bases, with 13 bases between. The CDR3 is CASSPSGVAGNTIYF. The CDR3 coding sequence is TGTGCCAGCAGCCCTTCAGGGGTGGCTGGAAACACCATATATTTT.

The chain links TRBV25-1 to TRBJ1-1, with D maybe TRBD1 (6 bases). V shed 6 bases and J shed 2 bases, with 10 bases lying between them. Germline V CDR1 and CDR2: MGHDK, SYGVNS. CDR3 length equals 13 residues. In DNA form, the CDR3 reads TGTGCCAGCAGACAGGGAGCAAACACTGAAGCTTTCTTT. Translated, it gives CASRQGANTEAFF.

This sequence joins TRBV4-3 and TRBJ1-6; 7 nucleotides match TRBD1. Per germline, CDR1 LGHNA and CDR2 YSLEER. V gave up 0 bases and J gave up 8 bases; unmatched junction bases: 4. This CDR3 has 15 amino acids. The CDR3 region is CASSQDLQGDSPLHF. CDR3 sequence (DNA): TGCGCCAGCAGCCAAGATCTTCAGGGGGATTCACCCCTCCACTTT.

The chain employs TRBV11-2 and TRBJ1-4; possible D gene TRBD1, 6 bases. Germline V CDR1 and CDR2: SGHAT, FQNNGV. The CDR3 is made up of 16 amino acids. V shed 3 bases and J shed 5 bases, with 16 bases lying between them. CDR3 sequence: CASSLGLTGPNEKLFF. DNA of the CDR3: TGTGCCAGCAGCTTGGGATTGACAGGACCGAATGAAAAACTGTTTTTT.

This chain joins TRBV5-1 and TRBJ1-1; D is possibly TRBD1 (6 bases). The V end lost 4 bases, the J end lost 2 bases, and 9 bases lay between the germline ends. CDR3 length: 13 amino acids. Germline V gene lookup returns CDR1 SGHRS and CDR2 YFSETQ. The CDR3 loop reads CASSRTANTEAFF. The CDR3 DNA reads as TGCGCCAGCAGCCGGACAGCCAACACTGAAGCTTTCTTT.

The chain combines TRBV5-1 with TRBJ1-2; 7 nucleotides match TRBD1. Germline V gene data show CDR1 as SGHRS and CDR2 as YFSETQ. The CDR3 runs 16 residues. The V segment lost 1 base and the J segment 4 bases; nucleotides outside the gene matches: 10. The CDR3 loop reads CASSLIGADRAYGYTF. The CDR3 bases are TGCGCCAGCAGCTTGATCGGGGCTGACAGGGCCTATGGCTACACCTTC.

This sequence joins TRBV19 and TRBJ2-1, with D perhaps TRBD2 (6 bases). The V end was cut by 7 bases, the J end by 0 bases, with 13 bases between. Per the germline V gene, CDR1 is LNHDA and CDR2 is SQIVND (reference sequence). The length of the CDR3 is 15 residues. CDR3 nucleotide sequence: TGTGCCAGTAAGGTAGTGGGGGGCTCCTACAATGAGCAGTTCTTC. It specifies CASKVVGGSYNEQFF.

This chain links TRBV7-6 with TRBJ1-1; TRBD1 matches at 10 bases. J gave up 2 bases and V 5 bases, and 5 bases lay outside the gene matches. The CDR3 sequence is 15 residues long. The germline CDR1 and CDR2 sequences are SGHVS and FNYEAQ. CDR3 coding DNA: TGTGCCAGCAGCCAAGAGACAGGGGGCAACACTGAAGCTTTCTTT. Its protein product is CASSQETGGNTEAFF. The full variable domain, completed using reference TRBV7-6 and TRBJ1-1, is GAGVSQSPRYKVTKRGQDVALRCDPISGHVSLYWYRQALGQGPEFLTYFNYEAQQDKSGLPNDRFSAERPEGSISTLTIQRTEQRDSAMYRCASSQETGGNTEAFFGQGTRLTVV.

This clone has only one observation. The chain couples TRBV5-1 to TRBJ1-4; D not resolved. Germline V gene data show CDR1 as SGHRS and CDR2 as YFSETQ. Trimming took off 4 bases at V and 8 bases at J, with 15 bases between the two ends. The CDR3 extends over 14 amino acids. This CDR3 is CASSDSGGLEKLFF. The CDR3 bases are TGCGCCAGCAGCGACTCCGGAGGACTGGAAAAACTGTTTTTT. The whole variable domain, filled in from reference TRBV5-1 and TRBJ1-4, reads KAGVTQTPRYLIKTRGQQVTLSCSPISGHRSVSWYQQTPGQGLQFLFEYFSETQRNKGNFPGRFSGRQFSNSRSEMNVSTLELGDSALYLCASSDSGGLEKLFFGSGTQLSVL.

This clone showed up just once. J is TRBJ1-3 and V is TRBV19; no clear D. Trimming pared 3 bases from V and 2 bases from J, leaving 5 bases between. CDR3 length: 13 amino acids. The germline V gene has CDR1 LNHDA and CDR2 SQIVND (reference sequence). The DNA of the CDR3 is TGTGCCAGTAGTATTACGGCTGGAAACACCATATATTTT. This encodes CASSITAGNTIYF.

The chain carries TRBV2 and TRBJ1-1; D gene unclear. The length of the CDR3 is 12 residues. In germline, CDR1 is SNHLY, CDR2 FYNNEI. V lost 4 bases and J 7 bases, leaving 10 bases between the germline ends. CDR3 sequence (DNA): TGTGCCAGCAGTGGGCCGGGGTTTGAAGCTTTCTTT. It yields the protein CASSGPGFEAFF.

The V and J genes are TRBV11-3 and TRBJ2-1; 11 bases agree with TRBD2. Germline trimming cut 2 bases from V and 8 bases from J; bases unmatched to any gene: 2. The length of the CDR3 is 14 residues. Germline V gene lookup returns CDR1 SGHNT and CDR2 YENEEA. The CDR3 protein is CASSLLAGGHEQFF. The CDR3 DNA reads as TGTGCCAGCAGCTTACTAGCGGGGGGACATGAGCAGTTCTTC. Together with reference TRBV11-3 and TRBJ2-1, the CDR3 gives the full variable domain: EAGVVQSPRYKIIEKKQPVAFWCNPISGHNTLYWYLQNLGQGPELLIRYENEEAVDDSQLPKDRFSAERLKGVDSTLKIQPAELGDSAVYLCASSLLAGGHEQFFGPGTRLTVL.

V is TRBV9 and J is TRBJ2-3; 7 nucleotides agree with TRBD2. Germline V gene data show CDR1 as SGDLS and CDR2 as YYNGEE. V lost 4 bases to trimming and J lost 3 bases; unmatched junction nucleotides: 5. CDR3 length: 14 residues. In DNA, the CDR3 is TGTGCCAGCAGCCCACGACTAGCTACAGATACGCAGTATTTT. Its translation: CASSPRLATDTQYF.

The gene calls are TRBV18 and TRBJ2-1; D is unresolved. The ends were cut back, 3 bases at V and 5 bases at J, with 8 bases in the middle. CDR1 is KGHSH and CDR2 is LQKENI in the germline V gene. The CDR3 is made up of 13 amino acids. CDR3 sequence reads: CASSPSQDNEQFF. The CDR3 DNA follows: TGTGCCAGCTCACCGAGTCAAGACAATGAGCAGTTCTTC.

CDR3 coding DNA: TGTGCCAGCAGCTTACGGGGGGCGTTTGTCAATCAGCCCCAGCATTTT. This codes for CASSLRGAFVNQPQHF. The gene calls are TRBV11-1 and TRBJ1-5, with a possible D match to TRBD1 (6 bases). This CDR3 spans 16 amino acids. V lost 2 bases to trimming and J lost 3 bases, with 14 bases between them. Germline lookup yields CDR1 SGHAT and CDR2 FQDESV (reference sequence).

The chain links TRBV5-1 to TRBJ1-2, with 7 bases identical to TRBD1. The CDR3 consists of 15 residues. Germline V gives CDR1 SGHRS, CDR2 YFSETQ. V shed 2 bases and J 2 bases; nucleotides not matched to a gene: 6. CDR3 DNA sequence: TGCGCCAGCAGCTTAAACGTAGGGGGCAACTATGGCTACACCTTC. Protein sequence: CASSLNVGGNYGYTF.

The chain links TRBV19 to TRBJ2-5; 13 bases match TRBD2. V was pared by 4 bases and J by 4 bases, with 3 bases of the junction left unmatched. The CDR3 spans 15 residues. Germline V lookup: CDR1 LNHDA, CDR2 SQIVND (reference sequence). CDR3 sequence: CASSKGLAGLETQYF. The CDR3 DNA follows: TGTGCCAGTAGTAAGGGACTAGCGGGGCTAGAGACCCAGTACTTC.